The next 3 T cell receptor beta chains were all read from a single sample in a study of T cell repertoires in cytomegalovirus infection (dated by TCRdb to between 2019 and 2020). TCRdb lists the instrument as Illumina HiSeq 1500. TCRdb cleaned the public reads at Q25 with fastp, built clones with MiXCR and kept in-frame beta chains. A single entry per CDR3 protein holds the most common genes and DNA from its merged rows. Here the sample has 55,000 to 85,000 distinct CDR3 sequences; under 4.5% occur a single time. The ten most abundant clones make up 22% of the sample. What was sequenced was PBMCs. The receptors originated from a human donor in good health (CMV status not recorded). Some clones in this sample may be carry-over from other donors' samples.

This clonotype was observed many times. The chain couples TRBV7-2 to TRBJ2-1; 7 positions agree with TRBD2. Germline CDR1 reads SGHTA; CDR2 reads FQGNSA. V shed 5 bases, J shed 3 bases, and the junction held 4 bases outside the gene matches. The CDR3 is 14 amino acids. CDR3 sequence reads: CASSTGLDYNEQFF. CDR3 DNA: TGTGCCAGCAGCACCGGACTAGACTACAATGAGCAGTTCTTC.

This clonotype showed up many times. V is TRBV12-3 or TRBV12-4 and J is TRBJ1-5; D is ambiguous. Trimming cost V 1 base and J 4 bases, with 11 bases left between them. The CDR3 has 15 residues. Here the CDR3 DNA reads TGTGCCAGCAGTTTAGACGACCGATCGAATCAGCCCCAGCATTTT. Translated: CASSLDDRSNQPQHF.

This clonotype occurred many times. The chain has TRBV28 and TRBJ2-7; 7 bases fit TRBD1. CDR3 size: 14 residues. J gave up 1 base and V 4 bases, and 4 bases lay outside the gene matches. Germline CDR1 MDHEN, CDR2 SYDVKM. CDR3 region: CASSSGQPSYEQYF. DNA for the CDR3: TGTGCCAGCAGTTCGGGACAGCCTTCCTACGAGCAGTACTTC.